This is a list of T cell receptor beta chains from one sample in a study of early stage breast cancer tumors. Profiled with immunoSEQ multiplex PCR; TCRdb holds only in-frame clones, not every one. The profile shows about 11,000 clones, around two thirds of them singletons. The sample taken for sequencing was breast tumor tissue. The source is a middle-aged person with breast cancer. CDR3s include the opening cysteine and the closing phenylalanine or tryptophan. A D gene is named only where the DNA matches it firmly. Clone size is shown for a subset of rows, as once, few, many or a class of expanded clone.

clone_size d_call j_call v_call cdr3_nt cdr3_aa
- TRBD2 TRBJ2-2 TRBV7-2 TGTGCCAGCAGCCTGACCGGGACTAGCGGGAGGGCCGCAGGGGAGCTGTTTTTT CASSLTGTSGRAAGELFF
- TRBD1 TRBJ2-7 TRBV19 TGTGCCAGTAGTATAGCGGACAGGGGAGCCTACGAGCAGTACTTC CASSIADRGAYEQYF
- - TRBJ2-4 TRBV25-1 TGTGCCACCGAGACAGGGACTTTAGCCAAAAACATTCAGTACTTC CATETGTLAKNIQYF
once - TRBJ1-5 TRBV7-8 TGTGCCAGCAGCTTAACCAGGGATAGCAATCAGCCCCAGCATTTT CASSLTRDSNQPQHF
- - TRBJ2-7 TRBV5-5 TGTGCCAGCAGCTTAAGAGGGATACTAGGCGCAGCCTACGAGCAGTACTTC CASSLRGILGAAYEQYF
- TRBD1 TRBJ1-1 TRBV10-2 TGCGCCAGCAGTGTAACCCAGGGGGGTGTCACTGAAGCTTTCTTT CASSVTQGGVTEAFF
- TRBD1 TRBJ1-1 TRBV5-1 TGCGCCAGCAGCGGGGACAGCACTGAAGCTTTCTTT CASSGDSTEAFF
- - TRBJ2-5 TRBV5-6 TGTGCCAGCAGCCCCGACCAGGTTCCCCAAGAGACCCAGTACTTC CASSPDQVPQETQYF
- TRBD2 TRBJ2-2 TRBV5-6 TGTGCCAGCAGCTTGGGTCACTTAGCGGGAGAGGTGCCTGGGGAGCTGTTTTTT CASSLGHLAGEVPGELFF
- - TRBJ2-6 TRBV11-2 TGTGCCAGCAGCCCCATAGGTCTCTCTGGGGCCAACGTCCTGACTTTC CASSPIGLSGANVLTF
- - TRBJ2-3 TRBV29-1 TGCAGCGTTAAGGGGACTAGCACAGATACGCAGTATTTT CSVKGTSTDTQYF
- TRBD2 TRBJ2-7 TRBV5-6 TGTGCCAGCAGCATTAGCGGGAGCACCTACGAGCAGTACTTC CASSISGSTYEQYF
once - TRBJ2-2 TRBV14 TGTGCCAGCAGCCAAGAGAGGAATCTAAGGGGCGGGGAGCTGTTTTTT CASSQERNLRGGELFF
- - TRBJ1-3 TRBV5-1 TGCGCCAGCAGCTTGGATCAGGGATTCTCTGGAAACACCATATATTTT CASSLDQGFSGNTIYF
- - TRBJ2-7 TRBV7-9 TGTGCCAGCAGCGCCCGGGACTGGTCCTACGAGCAGTACTTC CASSARDWSYEQYF
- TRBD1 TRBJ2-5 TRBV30 TGTGCCTGGAGTTCGACAGGGGGCGCGAAGGAGACCCAGTACTTC CAWSSTGGAKETQYF
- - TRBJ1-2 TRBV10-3 TGTGCCATCAGTGAGGACCTAAACTATGGCTACACCTTC CAISEDLNYGYTF
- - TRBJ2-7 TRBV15 TGTGCCACCAGCATGAGAATCGGTCCCTACGAGCAGTACTTC CATSMRIGPYEQYF
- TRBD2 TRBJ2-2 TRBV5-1 TGCGCCAGCAGCCCGATGACTAGCGGCACCGGGGAGCTGTTTTTT CASSPMTSGTGELFF
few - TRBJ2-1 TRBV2 TGTGCCAGCAGTGAAGGGGTCCACCCCTACAATGAGCAGTTCTTC CASSEGVHPYNEQFF
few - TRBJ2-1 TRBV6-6 TGTGCCAGCAGTTCCCTCTACAATGAGCAGTTCTTC CASSSLYNEQFF
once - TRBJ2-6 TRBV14 TGTGCCAGCAGCCCCGAATTTGGGGCCAACGTCCTGACTTTC CASSPEFGANVLTF
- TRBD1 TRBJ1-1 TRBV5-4 TGTGCCAGCAGCACAACAGGGGGCGCGATCAAAGCTGAAGCTTTCTTT CASSTTGGAIKAEAFF
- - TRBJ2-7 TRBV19 TGTGCCAGTAGTATTCCAGGGAATTCCTACGAGCAGTACTTC CASSIPGNSYEQYF
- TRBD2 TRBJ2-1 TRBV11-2 TGTGCCAGCAGCTCACCTTCCCGGCTAGCGGGATACGGTGAGCAGTTCTTC CASSSPSRLAGYGEQFF
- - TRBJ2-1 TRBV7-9 TGTGCCAGCAGCCAAAACCCCGGCGGCAATGAGCAGTTCTTC CASSQNPGGNEQFF
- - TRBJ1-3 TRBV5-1 TGCGCCAGCAGGAAAACGGACCAACACTCTGGAAACACCATATATTTT CASRKTDQHSGNTIYF
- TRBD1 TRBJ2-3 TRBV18 TGTGCCAGCTCACCCATCAGGGGGCAGGGAGATACGCAGTATTTT CASSPIRGQGDTQYF
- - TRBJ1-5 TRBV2 TGTGCCAGCAGTGTCGGCAGGGACTATCAGCCCCAGCATTTT CASSVGRDYQPQHF
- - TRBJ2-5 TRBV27 TGTGCCAGCAAATCCTCGGGGCTGGGAGAGACCCAGTACTTC CASKSSGLGETQYF